The clone carrying this T cell receptor beta chain was observed a few times. The entry originates in a study of T-cell reconstitution after alpha-beta-depleted transplantation in children. V was clipped by 2 bases and J by 7 bases, with 11 bases between them. Germline V gives CDR1 MNHEY, CDR2 SVGAGI. The CDR3 covers 14 residues. Library preparation (for TCRbeta) was performed with unique molecular identifiers. One entry per CDR3 protein results from TCRdb running MiXCR on the PCR reads. The table shows 500,000 to 600,000 distinct CDR3 sequences, with 30% to 35% occurring only once. The receptor's source is a human donor who donated a stem cell graft to a child with aplastic anemia. The chain is built from TRBV6-5 and TRBJ2-2; D gene unclear. The source was PBMCs from the stem cell graft donor, collected from the stem cell graft. The CDR3 loop reads CASSYTPLSGELFF. The CDR3 coding sequence is TGTGCCAGCAGTTACACTCCCCTTAGCGGGGAGCTGTTTTTT.